Presented here are 6 T cell receptor beta chains from one specimen sequenced in a study of CD8 T cells in ankylosing spondylitis. TCRdb re-called the 5' RACE reads through MiXCR, storing one row per CDR3 protein. The sample lists about 190,000 distinct CDR3 sequences, around 13% occurring once. The sample consisted of blood, either unsorted or a sorted T cell fraction (not recorded which). The receptors come from a female donor with ankylosing spondylitis or in good health (not recorded which).

Ten or more counts support this clonotype. The chain carries TRBV25-1 and TRBJ1-1; D gene unclear. Trimming shortened V by 4 bases and J by 1 base, and 7 bases separated the two germline ends. This CDR3 is built from 13 residues. The V gene's germline CDR1 is MGHDK and CDR2 SYGVNS. The CDR3 DNA follows: TGTGCCAGCAGTGTTACAGCGAACACTGAAGCTTTCTTT. It translates to CASSVTANTEAFF.

The table lists this clonotype with many counts. The chain employs TRBV6-2 or TRBV6-3 and TRBJ1-5; 9 positions agree with TRBD1. Trimming at V came to 8 bases and at J to 7 bases, leaving 15 bases not matched to a gene. The CDR3 extends over 16 amino acids. Germline values: CDR1 MNHEY, CDR2 SVGEGT. The CDR3 DNA reads TGTGCCAGCTTAACAGGGGGCGCAGGTTCAGGGCAGCCCCAGCATTTT. Translation: CASLTGGAGSGQPQHF.

This clonotype was found many times. The gene calls are TRBV24-1 and TRBJ1-5; D unresolved. V dropped 1 base and J dropped 2 bases, with 5 bases sitting between them. This CDR3 has 14 residues. The germline CDR1 and CDR2 sequences are KGHDR and SFDVKD. The CDR3 DNA reads TGTGCCACCAGTGATTTAGTTGGCAATCAGCCCCAGCATTTT. Its protein product is CATSDLVGNQPQHF.

This clonotype has only a few counts. This chain links TRBV14 with TRBJ2-5; unclear D gene. The CDR3 runs to 14 residues. Germline assignment: CDR1 SGHDN and CDR2 FVKESK. Trimming took 0 bases from V and 6 from J, leaving 11 bases between them. CDR3 DNA: TGTGCCAGCAGCCAAGATCGAGCGAGGAAGACCCAGTACTTC. It translates to CASSQDRARKTQYF. The full variable domain, with the rest looked up from reference TRBV14 and TRBJ2-5, is EAGVTQFPSHSVIEKGQTVTLRCDPISGHDNLYWYRRVMGKEIKFLLHFVKESKQDESGMPNNRFLAERTGGTYSTLKVQPAELEDSGVYFCASSQDRARKTQYFGPGTRLLVL.

The chain is built from TRBV20-1 and TRBJ2-3, with TRBD2 matching over 7 bases. The CDR3 spans 14 residues. Germline V gene sequence: CDR1 DFQATT, CDR2 SNEGSKA (reference sequence). The CDR3: CSSTGAGDADTQYF. CDR3 DNA: TGCAGCTCGACCGGGGCGGGAGACGCAGATACGCAGTATTTT.

This clonotype was counted ten times or more. The V gene is TRBV12-3 or TRBV12-4, the J gene TRBJ2-1; the D gene is possibly TRBD2 (5 bases). With 5 bases removed from V and 0 bases from J, the gap between germline ends came to 8 bases. The CDR3 covers 14 residues. The CDR3 here is CASSPDYSYNEQFF. In DNA form, the CDR3 reads TGTGCCAGCAGTCCCGACTACTCCTACAATGAGCAGTTCTTC.